Below, 30 T cell receptor beta chains from the same sample are listed, as sequenced in a study of blood T cell repertoires in COVID-19. Data came from immunoSEQ multiplex PCR; TCRdb stores just in-frame clones and leaves some out. Here the sample spans some 290,000 clones, around 86% being singletons. Sequencing input: peripheral blood. The source of these receptors is a woman aged 60-70 years with active or convalescent COVID-19.

The chain links TRBV19 to TRBJ1-5; TRBD1 might be the D (5 bases). CDR3 length equals 16 residues. The germline CDR1 and CDR2 sequences are LNHDA and SQIVND (reference sequence). Trimming shortened V by 5 bases and J by 1 base, and 15 bases separated the two germline ends. As DNA, the CDR3 is TGTGCCAGTAGTCTCGGGTCAGGGTTCAGCAATCAGCCCCAGCATTTT. This encodes CASSLGSGFSNQPQHF.

The J gene is TRBJ1-3, the V gene TRBV6-6; the D is unclear. Germline V gives CDR1 MNHNY, CDR2 SVGAGI (reference sequence). The ends were cut back, 7 bases at V and 2 bases at J, with 6 bases in the middle. CDR3 length equals 12 residues. CDR3 in DNA: TGTGCCAGCATGGGCACTGGAAACACCATATATTTT. This translates into CASMGTGNTIYF.

The V call is TRBV12-3 or TRBV12-4, the J call TRBJ2-3; D possibly corresponds to TRBD1 (5 bases). With 6 bases removed from V and 14 bases from J, the gap between germline ends came to 15 bases. This CDR3 is 11 amino acids long. This CDR3 reads CASSPSRDPYF. The CDR3 DNA reads as TGTGCCAGCAGCCCATCCAGGGATCCGTATTTT.

This rearrangement joins TRBV7-3 to TRBJ2-3; 8 nucleotides line up with TRBD2. Trimming cost V 1 base and J 2 bases; bases outside gene matches: 5. The CDR3 sequence is 16 residues long. Germline V CDR1 and CDR2: SGHTA, FQGTGA. The CDR3 DNA sequence: TGTGCCAGCAGCTTAAGTCCGGGAGGGTACACAGATACGCAGTATTTT. Encoded protein: CASSLSPGGYTDTQYF. Based on the CDR3 plus reference TRBV7-3 and TRBJ2-3, the full variable domain is GAGVSQTPSNKVTEKGKYVELRCDPISGHTALYWYRQSLGQGPEFLIYFQGTGAADDSGLPNDRFFAVRPEGSVSTLKIQRTERGDSAVYLCASSLSPGGYTDTQYFGPGTRLTVL.

The chain combines TRBV9 with TRBJ2-4; D is perhaps TRBD1 (5 bases). Per germline, CDR1 SGDLS and CDR2 YYNGEE. Trimming cost V 4 bases and J 3 bases, with 11 bases left between them. The CDR3 has 14 amino acids. CDR3 protein: CASSRARDKNIQYF. The CDR3 bases are TGTGCCAGCAGCAGGGCCAGGGACAAAAACATTCAGTACTTC.

This clone was found once. The genes are TRBV6-2 or TRBV6-3 and TRBJ2-7, with D perhaps matching TRBD1 (5 bases). The V gene's germline CDR1 is MNHEY and CDR2 SVGEGT. The CDR3 runs to 12 residues. Trimming removed 6 bases from V and 5 bases from J, with 11 bases in between. Written as DNA, the CDR3 is TGTGCCAGCAGCCGACAGAGTAACGAGCAGTACTTC. It translates to CASSRQSNEQYF.

The genes are TRBV7-9 and TRBJ1-4; maybe TRBD1 (6 bases). CDR1 is SEHNR, CDR2 FQNEAQ, per germline (reference sequence). The CDR3 is made up of 17 amino acids. V lost 4 bases and J 2 bases, leaving 17 bases between the germline ends. CDR3 region: CASSSRQFGGTNEKLFF. The DNA of the CDR3 is TGTGCCAGCAGCTCCAGGCAGTTTGGGGGCACTAATGAAAAACTGTTTTTT.

The V call is TRBV6-6, the J call TRBJ2-7, with D maybe TRBD1 (6 bases). The length of the CDR3 is 14 residues. Per the germline V gene, CDR1 is MNHNY and CDR2 is SVGAGI (reference sequence). V lost 6 bases to trimming and J lost 5 bases, with 17 bases between them. Here the CDR3 reads CASSLGQFGDEQYF. The CDR3 nucleotides are TGTGCCAGCAGCCTTGGACAGTTCGGAGACGAGCAGTACTTC.

The chain employs TRBV27 and TRBJ2-2; possibly TRBD2 for D (5 bases). CDR3 length: 16 residues. Trimming took 10 bases from V and 1 from J, leaving 19 bases between them. Germline lookup yields CDR1 MNHEY and CDR2 SMNVEV (reference sequence). The CDR3 bases are TGTGCCACCACCCCTTGGGCGGGTAAGAACACCGGGGAGCTGTTTTTT. It encodes CATTPWAGKNTGELFF.

This sequence joins TRBV9 and TRBJ2-5; 11 bases line up with TRBD2. The CDR3 has 15 residues. Germline lookup yields CDR1 SGDLS and CDR2 YYNGEE. Germline trimming cut 3 bases from V and 3 bases from J; bases unmatched to any gene: 4. CDR3 sequence (DNA): TGTGCCAGCAGCGGGGGGACTAGCGGTGAAGAGACCCAGTACTTC. This gives the protein CASSGGTSGEETQYF.

The rearrangement links TRBV9 to TRBJ2-7, with D possibly TRBD2 on 5 matching bases. CDR3 length: 14 amino acids. The V gene's germline CDR1 is SGDLS and CDR2 YYNGEE. Trimming removed 0 bases from V and 7 bases from J, with 14 bases in between. CDR3 residues: CASSVEDSPGEQYF. Here the CDR3 DNA reads TGTGCCAGCAGCGTAGAGGACTCCCCGGGGGAGCAGTACTTC.

The J gene is TRBJ1-2, the V gene TRBV18, with D possibly being TRBD1 (5 bases). The CDR3 runs 11 residues. Germline V gene data show CDR1 as KGHSH and CDR2 as LQKENI. Trimming stripped 8 bases from V and 4 bases from J, with 8 bases between. CDR3 amino acids: CASVTAYGYTF. CDR3 nucleotides: TGTGCCAGCGTGACAGCCTATGGCTACACCTTC.

This chain links TRBV27 with TRBJ2-2, with unresolved D. V lost 6 bases to trimming and J lost 4 bases, with 21 bases between them. The CDR3 sequence is 17 residues long. Per germline, CDR1 MNHEY and CDR2 SMNVEV (reference sequence). The chain's CDR3 is CASSRSRGPVSTGELFF. As DNA, the CDR3 is TGTGCCAGCAGCCGTAGTCGTGGTCCTGTGAGCACCGGGGAGCTGTTTTTT.

V usage is TRBV11-3 and J usage is TRBJ2-3, with TRBD2 matching over 9 bases. In germline, CDR1 is SGHNT, CDR2 YENEEA. Trimming cost V 3 bases and J 4 bases; bases outside gene matches: 8. The CDR3 has 16 residues. CDR3 region: CASSFKAGGLPDTQYF. DNA for the CDR3: TGTGCCAGCAGCTTCAAAGCGGGGGGCCTTCCAGATACGCAGTATTTT.

V gene TRBV5-4 combines with J gene TRBJ1-6; the D is unclear. CDR3 length equals 17 residues. V lost 0 bases, J lost 4 bases, and 14 bases lay in between. Per germline, CDR1 SGHNT and CDR2 YYREEE (reference sequence). This CDR3 reads CASSLAASGSYNSPLHF. The DNA of the CDR3 is TGTGCCAGCAGCTTGGCGGCGTCGGGGTCTTATAATTCACCCCTCCACTTT.

The V call is TRBV9, the J call TRBJ2-1; TRBD2 agrees at 10 bases. After removal of 2 bases from V and 6 bases from J, the junction contained 5 bases not matched to a gene. There are 15 residues in the CDR3. Germline V gives CDR1 SGDLS, CDR2 YYNGEE. In nucleotides, the CDR3 is TGTGCCAGCAGCGTGCTTAGCGGGGGGTCCAATGAGCAGTTCTTC. Encoded protein: CASSVLSGGSNEQFF.

The V and J genes are TRBV14 and TRBJ2-2; a possible D gene is TRBD1 (6 bases). The CDR3 spans 14 residues. In germline, CDR1 is SGHDN, CDR2 FVKESK. Trimming stripped 1 base from V and 6 bases from J, with 9 bases between. CDR3 sequence reads: CASSQVRGSGELFF. The CDR3, as DNA: TGTGCCAGCAGCCAAGTCAGGGGTTCCGGGGAGCTGTTTTTT.

The genes are TRBV10-3 and TRBJ2-3, with D possibly being TRBD2 (5 bases). Trimming stripped 2 bases from V and 8 bases from J, with 23 bases between. CDR1 is ENHRY and CDR2 is SYGVKD in the germline V gene. The CDR3 extends over 17 amino acids. The CDR3 protein is CAISEPSGFPSPGTQYF. In DNA, the CDR3 is TGTGCCATCAGTGAGCCCTCGGGGTTCCCGTCACCAGGTACGCAGTATTTT.

This clone was seen only once. The chain's CDR3 is CASSRTQTGFSSYNSPLHF. The CDR3 DNA follows: TGTGCCAGCAGCCGAACTCAGACAGGTTTTAGCTCCTATAATTCACCCCTCCACTTT. This chain joins TRBV27 and TRBJ1-6; perhaps TRBD1 as D (6 bases). The CDR3 totals 19 residues. Germline V gene lookup returns CDR1 MNHEY and CDR2 SMNVEV (reference sequence). V lost 6 bases and J 0 bases, leaving 21 bases between the germline ends.

The chain carries TRBV3-1 (or the pseudogene TRBV3-2) and TRBJ2-7, with D unclear. The germline V and J ends were trimmed by 4 bases and 0 bases, with 10 bases remaining between them. Germline V CDR1 and CDR2: LGHDT, YNNKEL (reference sequence). The CDR3 loop spans 14 amino acids. CDR3 sequence reads: CASSPQYLSYEQYF. The CDR3 DNA reads as TGTGCCAGCAGCCCACAATATCTCTCCTACGAGCAGTACTTC.

The chain uses TRBV10-1 and TRBJ2-3; 9 positions agree with TRBD2. The CDR3 runs to 16 residues. V was clipped by 0 bases and J by 1 base; unmatched bases: 2. The germline CDR1 and CDR2 sequences are WNHNN and SYGVQD (reference sequence). CDR3 residues: CASSESRTSGTDTQYF. As DNA, the CDR3 is TGCGCCAGCAGTGAGTCGCGGACTAGCGGCACAGATACGCAGTATTTT.

The chain employs TRBV2 and TRBJ2-7; 7 bases are a match to TRBD1. Germline V CDR1 and CDR2: SNHLY, FYNNEI. The V segment lost 4 bases and the J segment 4 bases; nucleotides outside the gene matches: 4. The CDR3 has 13 residues. The DNA of the CDR3 is TGTGCCAGCAGTGGACAGGGCAGGTACGAGCAGTACTTC. This encodes CASSGQGRYEQYF.

The V gene is TRBV7-2, the J gene TRBJ1-5; a possible D gene is TRBD1 (5 bases). Germline-derived CDR1 and CDR2 are SGHTA and FQGNSA. Between the trimmed V and J ends, which lost 3 bases and 7 bases, there was a span of 13 bases. The CDR3 has 14 amino acids. CDR3 DNA sequence: TGTGCCAGCAGCTTTTCAGGGCTTCGGCAGCCCCAGCATTTT. As protein: CASSFSGLRQPQHF.

V usage is TRBV12-5 and J usage is TRBJ1-2; 10 nucleotides match TRBD1. With V trimmed by 5 bases and J by 2 bases, 8 bases remained unmatched. This CDR3 has 16 amino acids. Germline loops: CDR1 LGHNT, CDR2 FRNRAP. The CDR3 spells CASGKPRQGANYGYTF. CDR3 sequence (DNA): TGTGCTAGTGGTAAACCGAGACAGGGGGCGAACTATGGCTACACCTTC. Filled out from reference TRBV12-5 and TRBJ1-2, the complete variable domain reads DARVTQTPRHKVTEMGQEVTMRCQPILGHNTVFWYRQTMMQGLELLAYFRNRAPLDDSGMPKDRFSAEMPDATLATLKIQPSEPRDSAVYFCASGKPRQGANYGYTFGSGTRLTVV.

J is TRBJ2-7 and V is TRBV27; 7 positions agree with TRBD1. V trimming: 4 bases; J trimming: 1 base; junction bases outside the gene matches: 10. The CDR3 consists of 16 residues. Germline lookup yields CDR1 MNHEY and CDR2 SMNVEV (reference sequence). In DNA form, the CDR3 reads TGTGCCAGCAGTTATTTGACAGGGATTCAATCCTACGAGCAGTACTTC. Protein: CASSYLTGIQSYEQYF.

V usage is TRBV19 and J usage is TRBJ1-1, with unresolved D. The CDR3 totals 15 residues. V was clipped by 8 bases and J by 4 bases, with 20 bases between them. Germline loops: CDR1 LNHDA, CDR2 SQIVND (reference sequence). This CDR3 is CASSGYYALTTEAFF. In DNA, the CDR3 is TGTGCCAGTTCCGGCTACTACGCGCTAACCACTGAAGCTTTCTTT.

The chain uses TRBV11-2 and TRBJ1-4, with D possibly being TRBD1 (5 bases). The CDR3 sequence is 15 residues long. Between the trimmed V and J ends, which lost 0 bases and 4 bases, there was a span of 9 bases. Germline assignment: CDR1 SGHAT and CDR2 FQNNGV. In DNA form, the CDR3 reads TGTGCCAGCAGCTTAGAAGGGCAGGGTAATGAAAAACTGTTTTTT. Translated, it gives CASSLEGQGNEKLFF.

DNA for the CDR3: TGCGCCAGCAGCTCTCGGGGGGCTGATGGCTACACCTTC. It codes for CASSSRGADGYTF. The chain employs TRBV5-1 and TRBJ1-2, with D tentatively TRBD1 (6 bases). The V gene lost 3 bases and the J gene lost 6 bases, with 12 bases spanning the gap. Germline CDR1 is SGHRS and CDR2 is YFSETQ. This CDR3 is built from 13 residues.

V usage is TRBV6-2 or TRBV6-3 and J usage is TRBJ2-7; D unclear. V shed 6 bases and J shed 3 bases, with 15 bases lying between them. Germline V gene sequence: CDR1 MNHEY, CDR2 SVGEGT. CDR3 size: 14 residues. The CDR3 DNA reads as TGTGCCAGCAGCCCGGGCGTTATGTTCTACGAGCAGTACTTC. Translating gives CASSPGVMFYEQYF.

The chain joins TRBV3-1 (or the pseudogene TRBV3-2) to TRBJ1-4, with 11 bases fitting TRBD1. After removal of 4 bases from V and 8 bases from J, the junction contained 3 bases not matched to a gene. The CDR3 runs to 14 residues. Germline values: CDR1 LGHDT, CDR2 YNNKEL (reference sequence). The CDR3: CASSPRDRGEKLFF. The CDR3 DNA sequence: TGTGCCAGCAGCCCCCGGGACAGGGGGGAAAAACTGTTTTTT.